These 13 T cell receptor beta chains came from one sample sequenced in a study of graft-versus-host responses after intestinal transplantation (dated by TCRdb to the early 2020s). Read against the paper, the sample's time point label means: cells obtained before transplantation from donor or recipient. Library generation was performed with the immunoSEQ multiplex PCR assay. What TCRdb holds here is the immuneACCESS table cut down to in-frame rearrangements. Part of the clones is not present; checked against another copy, under half of the missing clones reflect an unresolved V gene, and the others are unexplained. This sample has fewer than 120,000 clones in its table, and 93% of those were observed once. The ten biggest clones cover about 0.54% of the sample. No antigens are known for them. Material: unstimulated CD8+ T cells sorted from spleen or lymph node cells, obtained before intestinal transplant. The origin of the receptors is a human donor who received an intestinal transplant.

The chain has TRBV6-5 and TRBJ2-1; D is unclear. The CDR3 sequence is 13 residues long. Trimming took off 0 bases at V and 7 bases at J, with 7 bases between the two ends. Per germline, CDR1 MNHEY and CDR2 SVGAGI. CDR3 region: CASSYSSSNEQFF. The CDR3 DNA sequence: TGTGCCAGCAGTTACTCGTCATCGAATGAGCAGTTCTTC.

The rearrangement joins TRBV5-6 to TRBJ1-2; D is unclear. V was pared by 2 bases and J by 4 bases, with 9 bases between. The CDR3 contains 13 residues. Germline lookup yields CDR1 SGHDT and CDR2 YYEEEE. CDR3 region: CASSFLDPYGYTF. The CDR3 DNA is TGTGCCAGCAGCTTTCTGGACCCCTATGGCTACACCTTC. The full variable domain, rest sourced from reference TRBV5-6 and TRBJ1-2, is DAGVTQSPTHLIKTRGQQVTLRCSPKSGHDTVSWYQQALGQGPQFIFQYYEEEERQRGNFPDRFSGHQFPNYSSELNVNALLLGDSALYLCASSFLDPYGYTFGSGTRLTVV.

V usage is TRBV28 and J usage is TRBJ2-5, with TRBD1 as a possible D gene (5 bases). The last part of the DNA fits TRBJ2-7 better; the J call may be wrong. The germline gives CDR1 MDHEN, CDR2 SYDVKM. This CDR3 is built from 15 residues. Here the CDR3 reads CASSPLTAITYEQYF. In nucleotides, the CDR3 is TGTGCCAGCAGCCCTCTGACAGCGATCACCTACGAGCAGTACTTC.

J is TRBJ2-1 and V is TRBV2, with 9 positions matching TRBD2. V was clipped by 5 bases and J by 0 bases; unmatched bases: 14. This CDR3 has 19 residues. Germline V CDR1 and CDR2: SNHLY, FYNNEI. The CDR3 DNA sequence: TGTGCCAGCAGTACATCTGGGGCTAGCGGGATCTACTCCTACAATGAGCAGTTCTTC. Protein product: CASSTSGASGIYSYNEQFF.

The V call is TRBV14, the J call TRBJ2-3; 9 nucleotides match TRBD2. CDR1 and CDR2 (germline): SGHDN, FVKESK. This CDR3 has 18 amino acids. Trimming took 4 bases from V and 2 from J; bases not matched to a gene: 13. As DNA, the CDR3 is TGTGCCAGCAGCCTCGTAGGGCCTAGCGGGACCAACACAGATACGCAGTATTTT. Its translation is CASSLVGPSGTNTDTQYF.

This sequence joins TRBV7-9 and TRBJ1-2; unclear D gene. Between the trimmed V and J ends, which lost 8 bases and 0 bases, there was a span of 10 bases. The CDR3 has 13 amino acids. The germline V gene has CDR1 SEHNR and CDR2 FQNEAQ (reference sequence). CDR3 DNA sequence: TGTGCCAGCCTCTCAGAAACTAACTATGGCTACACCTTC. As protein: CASLSETNYGYTF.

V usage is TRBV11-1 and J usage is TRBJ2-1; D unclear. The CDR3 spans 16 residues. The V end was cut by 1 base, the J end by 5 bases, with 15 bases between. From germline, CDR1 is SGHAT and CDR2 FQDESV (reference sequence). The CDR3 DNA reads TGTGCCAGCAGCTTAGTCGGCGTGTCGATGGACAATGAGCAGTTCTTC. It yields the protein CASSLVGVSMDNEQFF.

The V call is TRBV19, the J call TRBJ2-2; the match to TRBD2 covers 9 bases. Germline CDR1 LNHDA, CDR2 SQIVND (reference sequence). Trimming removed 10 bases from V and 4 bases from J; junction bases left unmatched: 7. There are 14 residues in the CDR3. This chain's CDR3 is CATATTSGTGELFF. The CDR3, as DNA: TGTGCCACTGCCACGACTAGCGGCACCGGGGAGCTGTTTTTT.

Written as DNA, the CDR3 is TGTGCCAGTAGTATTGGGGAGAACACTGAAGCTTTCTTT. Amino acid sequence: CASSIGENTEAFF. The V gene is TRBV19, the J gene TRBJ1-1; D unclear. Germline-derived CDR1 and CDR2 are LNHDA and SQIVND (reference sequence). Deletions cut 3 bases from V and 1 base from J, with 6 bases between. The CDR3 consists of 13 residues.

V gene TRBV5-1 combines with J gene TRBJ1-2; TRBD1 matches at 8 bases. J was trimmed by 2 bases and V by 4 bases; bases with no gene match: 4. Germline V gene lookup returns CDR1 SGHRS and CDR2 YFSETQ. The CDR3 consists of 14 residues. The CDR3 DNA reads as TGCGCCAGCAGCGTCACAGGGGGGAACTATGGCTACACCTTC. Protein product: CASSVTGGNYGYTF.

The CDR3 bases are TGTGCCAGTAGTATAGTCGGATTGAGCACTGAAGCTTTCTTT. Translating it yields CASSIVGLSTEAFF. The genes are TRBV19 and TRBJ1-1; no clear D gene. Germline CDR1 is LNHDA and CDR2 is SQIVND (reference sequence). This CDR3 is built from 14 residues. Trimming removed 1 base from V and 4 bases from J, with 10 bases in between.

The count of this clone is one. The gene calls are TRBV4-1 and TRBJ2-2; 10 bases are a match to TRBD1. The V segment lost 4 bases and the J segment 6 bases; nucleotides outside the gene matches: 5. The CDR3 totals 15 residues. Germline loops: CDR1 MGHRA, CDR2 YSYEKL. In nucleotides, the CDR3 is TGCGCCAGCAGCCCATGGACAGGGGGTCCCGGGGAGCTGTTTTTT. This codes for CASSPWTGGPGELFF.

This chain links TRBV23-1 with TRBJ2-5; 8 nucleotides match TRBD1. Being an ORF, TRBV23-1 has a function that is uncertain. The CDR3 sequence is 17 residues long. The ends lost 4 bases at V and 0 bases at J; junction bases unmatched: 10. In nucleotides, the CDR3 is TGCGCCAGCAGTCCCGCGAGGACAGGGAGGTACCAAGAGACCCAGTACTTC. Amino acid sequence: CASSPARTGRYQETQYF.